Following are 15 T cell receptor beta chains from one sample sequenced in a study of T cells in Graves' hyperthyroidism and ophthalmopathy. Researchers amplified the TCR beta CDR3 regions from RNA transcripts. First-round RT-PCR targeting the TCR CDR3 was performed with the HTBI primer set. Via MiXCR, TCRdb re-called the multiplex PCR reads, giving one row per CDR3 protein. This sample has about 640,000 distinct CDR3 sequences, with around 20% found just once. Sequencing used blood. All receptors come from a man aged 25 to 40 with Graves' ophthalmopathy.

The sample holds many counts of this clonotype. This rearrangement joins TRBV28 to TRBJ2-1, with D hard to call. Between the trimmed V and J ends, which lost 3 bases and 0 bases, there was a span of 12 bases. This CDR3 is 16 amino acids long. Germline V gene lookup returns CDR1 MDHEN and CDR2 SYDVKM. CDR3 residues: CASSFGVTSSYNEQFF. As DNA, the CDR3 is TGTGCCAGCAGTTTTGGCGTCACAAGCTCCTACAATGAGCAGTTCTTC.

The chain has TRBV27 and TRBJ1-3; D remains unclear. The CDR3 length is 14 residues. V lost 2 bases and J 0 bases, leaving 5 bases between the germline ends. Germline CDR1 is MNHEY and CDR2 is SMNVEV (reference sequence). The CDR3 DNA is TGTGCCAGCAGTTTAACCTCCTCTGGAAACACCATATATTTT. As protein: CASSLTSSGNTIYF.

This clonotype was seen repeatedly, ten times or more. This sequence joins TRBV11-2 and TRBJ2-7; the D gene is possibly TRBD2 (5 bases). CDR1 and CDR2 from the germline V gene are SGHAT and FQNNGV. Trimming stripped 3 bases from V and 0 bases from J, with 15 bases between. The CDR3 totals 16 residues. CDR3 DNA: TGTGCCAGCAGCTTCCTTTCGGGCACTAGCTCCTACGAGCAGTACTTC. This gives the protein CASSFLSGTSSYEQYF.

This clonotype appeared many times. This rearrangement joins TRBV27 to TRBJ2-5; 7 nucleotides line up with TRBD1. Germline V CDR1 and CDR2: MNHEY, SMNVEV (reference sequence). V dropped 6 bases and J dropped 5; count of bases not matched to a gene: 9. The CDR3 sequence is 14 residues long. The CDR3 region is CASRLAQGVETQYF. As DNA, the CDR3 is TGTGCCAGCAGGCTCGCCCAGGGGGTGGAGACCCAGTACTTC.

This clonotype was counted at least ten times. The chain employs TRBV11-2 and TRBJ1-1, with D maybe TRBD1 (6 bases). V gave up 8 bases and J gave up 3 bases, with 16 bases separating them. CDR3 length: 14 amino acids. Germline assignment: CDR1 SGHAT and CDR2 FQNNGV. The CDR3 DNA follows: TGTGCCAGCCGACCCCGGGACAAAGACACTGAAGCTTTCTTT. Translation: CASRPRDKDTEAFF.

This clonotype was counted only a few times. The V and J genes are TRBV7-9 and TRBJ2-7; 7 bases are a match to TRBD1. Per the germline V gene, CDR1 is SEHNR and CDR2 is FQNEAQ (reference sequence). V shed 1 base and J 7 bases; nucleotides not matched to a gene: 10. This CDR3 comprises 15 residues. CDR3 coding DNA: TGTGCCAGCAGCTTAGGAACCGGGACAGCCGTGGAGCAGTACTTC. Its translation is CASSLGTGTAVEQYF.

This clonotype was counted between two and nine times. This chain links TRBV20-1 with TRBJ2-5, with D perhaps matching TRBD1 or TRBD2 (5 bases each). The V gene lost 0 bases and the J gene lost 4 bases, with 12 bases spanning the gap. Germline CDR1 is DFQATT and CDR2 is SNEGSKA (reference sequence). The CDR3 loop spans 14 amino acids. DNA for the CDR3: TGCAGTGCTAGAGATCGGGACGGCCGAGAGACCCAGTACTTC. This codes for CSARDRDGRETQYF.

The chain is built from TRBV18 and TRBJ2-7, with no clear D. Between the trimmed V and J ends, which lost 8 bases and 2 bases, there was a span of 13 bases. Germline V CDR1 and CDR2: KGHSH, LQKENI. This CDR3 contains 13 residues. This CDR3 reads CASSDTLAYEQYF. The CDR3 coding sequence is TGTGCCAGCAGCGACACCTTAGCCTACGAGCAGTACTTC.

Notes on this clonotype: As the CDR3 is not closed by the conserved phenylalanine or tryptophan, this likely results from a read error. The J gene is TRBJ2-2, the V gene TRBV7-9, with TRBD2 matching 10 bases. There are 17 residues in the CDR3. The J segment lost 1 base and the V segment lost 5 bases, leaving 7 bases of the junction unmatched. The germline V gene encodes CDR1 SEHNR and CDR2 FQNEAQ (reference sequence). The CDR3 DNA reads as TGTGCCAGCAGCCGTCCGGGACTAGCGAAGAACACCGGGGAGCTGTTTCTT. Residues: CASSRPGLAKNTGELFL.

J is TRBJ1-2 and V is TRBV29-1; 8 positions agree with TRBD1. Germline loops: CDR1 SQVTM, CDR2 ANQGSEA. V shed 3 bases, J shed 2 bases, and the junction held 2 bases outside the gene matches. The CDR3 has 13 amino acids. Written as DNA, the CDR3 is TGCAGCGTTGACAGGACAGGGAACTATGGCTACACCTTC. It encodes CSVDRTGNYGYTF.

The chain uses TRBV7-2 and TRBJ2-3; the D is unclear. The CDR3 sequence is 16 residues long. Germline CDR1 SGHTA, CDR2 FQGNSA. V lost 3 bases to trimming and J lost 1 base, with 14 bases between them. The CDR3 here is CASSFTAAPGTDTQYF. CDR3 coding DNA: TGTGCCAGCAGCTTTACGGCGGCCCCAGGCACAGATACGCAGTATTTT.

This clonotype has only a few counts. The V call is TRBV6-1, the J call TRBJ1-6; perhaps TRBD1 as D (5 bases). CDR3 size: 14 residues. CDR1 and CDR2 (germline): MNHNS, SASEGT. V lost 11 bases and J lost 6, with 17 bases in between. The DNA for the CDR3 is TGTGCCGCGGGGGGTGGACGGGCTAATTCACCCCTCCACTTT. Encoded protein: CAAGGGRANSPLHF.

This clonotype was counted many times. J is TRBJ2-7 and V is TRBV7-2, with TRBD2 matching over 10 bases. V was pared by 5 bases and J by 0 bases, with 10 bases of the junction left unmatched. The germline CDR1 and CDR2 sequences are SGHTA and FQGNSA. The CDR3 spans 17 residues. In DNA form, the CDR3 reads TGTGCCAGCAGCACCCCCACCGGGACTAGCGCCTCCTACGAGCAGTACTTC. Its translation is CASSTPTGTSASYEQYF.

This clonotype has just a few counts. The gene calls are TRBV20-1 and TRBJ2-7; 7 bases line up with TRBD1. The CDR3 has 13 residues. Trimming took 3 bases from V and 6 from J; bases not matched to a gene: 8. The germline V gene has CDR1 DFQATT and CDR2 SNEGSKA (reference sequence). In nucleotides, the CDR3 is TGCAGTGCTAGTGGTAGGGGGCTGGTCGAGCAGTACTTC. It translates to CSASGRGLVEQYF.

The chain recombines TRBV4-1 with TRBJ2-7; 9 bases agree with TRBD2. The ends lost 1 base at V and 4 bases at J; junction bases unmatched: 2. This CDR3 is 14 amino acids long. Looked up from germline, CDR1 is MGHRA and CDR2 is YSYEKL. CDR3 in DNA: TGCGCCAGCAGCCAAGGTAGCGGGGGTTACGAGCAGTACTTC. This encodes CASSQGSGGYEQYF.